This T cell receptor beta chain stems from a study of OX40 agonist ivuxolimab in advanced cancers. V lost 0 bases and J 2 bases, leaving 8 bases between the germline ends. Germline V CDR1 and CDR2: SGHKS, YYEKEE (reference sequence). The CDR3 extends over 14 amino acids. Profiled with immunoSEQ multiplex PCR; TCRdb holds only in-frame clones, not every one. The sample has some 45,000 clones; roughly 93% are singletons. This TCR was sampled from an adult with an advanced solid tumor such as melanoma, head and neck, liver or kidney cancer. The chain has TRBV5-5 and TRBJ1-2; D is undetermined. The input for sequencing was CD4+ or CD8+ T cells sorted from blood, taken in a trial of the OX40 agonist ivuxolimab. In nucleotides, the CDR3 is TGTGCCAGCAGCTTGGTAGGGCCCAACTATGGCTACACCTTC. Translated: CASSLVGPNYGYTF.